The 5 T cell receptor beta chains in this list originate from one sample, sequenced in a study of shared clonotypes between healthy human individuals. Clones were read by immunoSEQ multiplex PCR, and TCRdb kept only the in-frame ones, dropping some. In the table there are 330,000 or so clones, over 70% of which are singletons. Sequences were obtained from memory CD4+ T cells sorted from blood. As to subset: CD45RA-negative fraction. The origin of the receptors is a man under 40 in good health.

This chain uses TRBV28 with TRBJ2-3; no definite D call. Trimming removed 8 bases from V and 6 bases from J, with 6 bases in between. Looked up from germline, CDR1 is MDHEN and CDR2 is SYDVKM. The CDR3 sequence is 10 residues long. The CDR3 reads CASPRDTQYF. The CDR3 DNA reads TGTGCCAGCCCTCGGGATACGCAGTATTTT.

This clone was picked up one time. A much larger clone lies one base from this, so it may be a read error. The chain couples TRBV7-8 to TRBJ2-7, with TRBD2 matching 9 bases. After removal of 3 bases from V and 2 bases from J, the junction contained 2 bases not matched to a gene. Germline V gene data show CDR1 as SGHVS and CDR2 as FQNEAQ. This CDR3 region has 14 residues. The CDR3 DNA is TGTGCCAGCAGCTTGGCGGGAGGGCCCTACGAGCAGTACTTC. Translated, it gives CASSLAGGPYEQYF.

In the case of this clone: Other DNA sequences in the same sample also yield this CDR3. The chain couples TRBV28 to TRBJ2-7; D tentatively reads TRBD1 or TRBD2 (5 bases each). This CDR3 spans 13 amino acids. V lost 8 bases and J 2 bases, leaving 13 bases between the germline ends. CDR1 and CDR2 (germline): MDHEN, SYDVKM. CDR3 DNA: TGTGCCAGCCTCTCCGGGACCCCCTACGAGCAGTACTTC. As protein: CASLSGTPYEQYF.

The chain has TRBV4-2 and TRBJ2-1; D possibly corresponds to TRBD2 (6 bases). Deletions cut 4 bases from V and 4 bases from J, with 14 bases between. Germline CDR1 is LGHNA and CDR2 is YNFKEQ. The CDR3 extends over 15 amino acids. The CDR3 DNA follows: TGTGCCAGCAGCCGGCAGGGAGGCCAATACAATGAGCAGTTCTTC. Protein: CASSRQGGQYNEQFF.

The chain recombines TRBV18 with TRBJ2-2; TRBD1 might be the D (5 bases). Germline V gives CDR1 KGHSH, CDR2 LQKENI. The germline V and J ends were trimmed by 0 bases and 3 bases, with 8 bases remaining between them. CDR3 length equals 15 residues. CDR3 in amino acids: CASSPPLGDTGELFF. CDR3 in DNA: TGTGCCAGCTCACCACCTCTAGGGGACACCGGGGAGCTGTTTTTT.